These 27 T cell receptor beta chains were sequenced from one sample in a study of CD8 T cells in Susac syndrome. Random hexamers were used to reverse transcribe the RNA input (about 0.5 to 1 ug). TCRdb reprocessed the immunoSEQ multiplex PCR reads via MiXCR and lists one record per CDR3 protein. Counted here are about 300,000 distinct CDR3 sequences, around nine tenths occurring once; the ten biggest clones make up under 0.2%. Sequenced material: CD8+ T cells from PBMCs. Source of these receptors: a human donor with multiple sclerosis.

This sequence joins TRBV29-1 and TRBJ2-5, with D possibly matching TRBD1 (6 bases). V gave up 8 bases and J gave up 1 base, with 17 bases separating them. The CDR3 contains 14 residues. CDR1 SQVTM and CDR2 ANQGSEA come from the germline V gene. The CDR3 region is CSIPTGFLQETQYF. CDR3 in DNA: TGCAGCATTCCAACAGGGTTCCTCCAAGAGACCCAGTACTTC.

The V and J genes are TRBV30 and TRBJ1-2; D possibly corresponds to TRBD1 (6 bases). This CDR3 is built from 13 residues. Germline V gene lookup returns CDR1 GTSNPN and CDR2 SVGIG (reference sequence). V was shortened by 1 base and J by 8 bases, with 14 bases between the two germline ends. The CDR3 region is CAWSATGSGGYTF. As DNA, the CDR3 is TGTGCCTGGAGTGCCACAGGGTCGGGGGGCTACACCTTC. Full variable domain (remainder filled in from reference TRBV30 and TRBJ1-2): SQTIHQWPATLVQPVGSPLSLECTVEGTSNPNLYWYRQAAGRGLQLLFYSVGIGQISSEVPQNLSASRPQDRQFILSSKKLLLSDSGFYLCAWSATGSGGYTFGSGTRLTVV.

This chain joins TRBV6-1 and TRBJ1-1, with 9 bases fitting TRBD1. The CDR3 length is 19 residues. V gave up 7 bases and J gave up 1 base; unmatched junction bases: 19. Germline-derived CDR1 and CDR2 are MNHNS and SASEGT. DNA of the CDR3: TGTGCCAGCAAGATGAATAGACAGGGGGTGATCTTAGGGAACACTGAAGCTTTCTTT. The encoded protein is CASKMNRQGVILGNTEAFF.

This chain links TRBV30 with TRBJ2-1, with 9 bases identical to TRBD1. The CDR3 totals 15 residues. The trim removed 1 base at V and 12 bases at J, leaving 13 bases unmatched. Germline V gene sequence: CDR1 GTSNPN, CDR2 SVGIG (reference sequence). CDR3 residues: CAWSAGTGPKWVQFF. DNA of the CDR3: TGTGCCTGGAGTGCCGGGACAGGGCCTAAATGGGTGCAGTTCTTC. Complete variable domain (other parts from reference TRBV30 and TRBJ2-1): SQTIHQWPATLVQPVGSPLSLECTVEGTSNPNLYWYRQAAGRGLQLLFYSVGIGQISSEVPQNLSASRPQDRQFILSSKKLLLSDSGFYLCAWSAGTGPKWVQFFGPGTRLTVL.

The chain uses TRBV5-1 and TRBJ2-1, with 10 positions matching TRBD1. The CDR3 sequence is 15 residues long. V shed 3 bases and J 5 bases; nucleotides not matched to a gene: 5. CDR1 SGHRS and CDR2 YFSETQ come from the germline V gene. The CDR3 DNA follows: TGCGCCAGCAGCTCGTGGGGGACAGGGGACAATGAGCAGTTCTTC. It codes for CASSSWGTGDNEQFF.

V gene TRBV24-1 combines with J gene TRBJ2-7; no reliable D call. Trimming removed 4 bases at V and 1 base at J, with 4 bases between. This CDR3 spans 12 amino acids. Germline loops: CDR1 KGHDR, CDR2 SFDVKD. CDR3 amino acids: CATSEDSYEQYF. For the CDR3, the DNA is TGTGCCACCAGTGAGGATTCCTACGAGCAGTACTTC.

The J gene is TRBJ1-1, the V gene TRBV14, with D perhaps matching TRBD1 (6 bases). CDR1 is SGHDN and CDR2 is FVKESK in the germline V gene. The CDR3 spans 18 residues. Trimming shortened V by 7 bases and J by 1 base, and 25 bases separated the two germline ends. The chain's CDR3 is CASTSRWTAMGANTEAFF. DNA of the CDR3: TGTGCCAGCACCTCAAGATGGACAGCCATGGGGGCGAACACTGAAGCTTTCTTT.

The CDR3 sequence: CASSQVVSGELFF. CDR3 nucleotides: TGCGCCAGCAGCCAAGTCGTCTCCGGGGAGCTGTTTTTT. The chain couples TRBV4-3 to TRBJ2-2; the D is unclear. The CDR3 spans 13 residues. Trimming left V 1 base short and J 6 bases short, with 6 bases between. CDR1 and CDR2 (germline): LGHNA, YSLEER.

The chain recombines TRBV7-9 with TRBJ1-2; 7 bases map to TRBD1. The V gene's germline CDR1 is SEHNR and CDR2 FQNEAQ (reference sequence). V shed 1 base and J 3 bases; nucleotides not matched to a gene: 2. The CDR3 sequence is 14 residues long. CDR3 sequence: CASSLGGTDYGYTF. CDR3 DNA: TGTGCCAGCAGCTTAGGGGGGACAGACTATGGCTACACCTTC.

Here the CDR3 reads CASSLQALGNQPQHF. The CDR3 region has the DNA TGTGCCAGCAGTTTACAGGCTCTAGGCAATCAGCCCCAGCATTTT. The rearrangement uses TRBV28 and TRBJ1-5; no firm D call. Germline V gives CDR1 MDHEN, CDR2 SYDVKM. The CDR3 has 15 amino acids. Trimming shortened V by 2 bases and J by 2 bases, and 10 bases separated the two germline ends.

The chain links TRBV28 to TRBJ1-5; possible D gene TRBD1, 6 bases. From germline, CDR1 is MDHEN and CDR2 SYDVKM. This CDR3 is 18 amino acids long. The V and J ends lost 3 bases and 0 bases respectively, with 18 bases between them. CDR3 amino acids: CASSLMSGRGYSNQPQHF. CDR3 DNA sequence: TGTGCCAGCAGTTTGATGTCAGGGAGGGGGTATAGCAATCAGCCCCAGCATTTT.

The chain is built from TRBV30 and TRBJ2-7, with TRBD1 matching 9 bases. The CDR3 is 19 amino acids. CDR1 is GTSNPN, CDR2 SVGIG, per germline (reference sequence). Trimming cost V 0 bases and J 2 bases; bases outside gene matches: 17. The CDR3 DNA follows: TGTGCCTGGAGTGTGTTGGGACAGGGATCATTCGTCCTGGCCTACGAGCAGTACTTC. Translation gives CAWSVLGQGSFVLAYEQYF.

V usage is TRBV20-1 and J usage is TRBJ2-7, with TRBD2 matching over 8 bases. CDR3 length: 18 residues. Germline CDR1 reads DFQATT; CDR2 reads SNEGSKA (reference sequence). Trimming removed 7 bases from V and 0 bases from J; junction bases left unmatched: 20. This CDR3 reads CSVTAQGTRAPSSYEQYF. For the CDR3, the DNA is TGCAGTGTTACCGCCCAAGGGACTAGAGCACCGAGCTCCTACGAGCAGTACTTC.

This clonotype appeared a few times. The CDR3 region has the DNA TGTGCCAGCAGCCAAGCTGTCCAATACGAGCAGTACTTC. Translated, it gives CASSQAVQYEQYF. This chain joins TRBV3-1 and TRBJ2-7; D gene ambiguous. Germline V lookup: CDR1 LGHDT, CDR2 YNNKEL (reference sequence). The CDR3 sequence is 13 residues long. Trimming cost V 1 base and J 4 bases, with 8 bases left between them.

This chain joins TRBV20-1 and TRBJ2-3; 11 bases line up with TRBD2. Germline CDR1 DFQATT, CDR2 SNEGSKA (reference sequence). J gave up 2 bases and V 8 bases, and 21 bases lay outside the gene matches. The CDR3 is 19 amino acids. CDR3 sequence (DNA): TGCAGTTCCCGAGGGGGCCAGGTGGGGACTAGCGGTCCCACAGATACGCAGTATTTT. Translating it yields CSSRGGQVGTSGPTDTQYF.

CDR3 bases: TGTGCCAGTAGTATAGGTCGCAGGGTAAATCAGCCCCAGCATTTT. This translates into CASSIGRRVNQPQHF. This chain uses TRBV19 with TRBJ1-5, with D possibly being TRBD1 (5 bases). V was trimmed by 1 base and J by 4 bases, leaving 11 bases between them. The CDR3 spans 15 residues. CDR1 and CDR2 (germline): LNHDA, SQIVND (reference sequence).

This chain connects TRBV5-4 to TRBJ2-7; 11 nucleotides agree with TRBD2. The CDR3 consists of 15 residues. In germline, CDR1 is SGHNT, CDR2 YYREEE (reference sequence). Trimming at V came to 4 bases and at J to 2 bases, leaving 5 bases not matched to a gene. Here the CDR3 reads CASSALAGGAYEQYF. CDR3 in DNA: TGTGCCAGCAGCGCCCTAGCGGGGGGTGCCTACGAGCAGTACTTC.

The chain employs TRBV6-2 or TRBV6-3 and TRBJ2-1; unclear D gene. Germline assignment: CDR1 MNHEY and CDR2 SVGEGT. Trimming cost V 2 bases and J 0 bases, with 14 bases left between them. The length of the CDR3 is 17 residues. The CDR3 sequence: CASSYPRRKSSYNEQFF. CDR3 DNA sequence: TGTGCCAGCAGTTACCCTCGCAGAAAGAGCTCCTACAATGAGCAGTTCTTC.

This clonotype was observed once. One end of the junction varies from germline; a read error may be responsible. The chain carries TRBV7-9 and TRBJ2-2, with D maybe TRBD2 (5 bases). The CDR3 runs 12 residues. CDR1 is SEHNR, CDR2 FQNEAQ, per germline (reference sequence). The DNA for the CDR3 is TGTGCCAGCACCTCGAACACCGGGGAGCTGTGTTTT. Translating gives CASTSNTGELCF.

This chain links TRBV30 with TRBJ2-3; D is possibly TRBD2 (6 bases). CDR1 and CDR2 (germline): GTSNPN, SVGIG (reference sequence). This CDR3 is built from 11 residues. Trimming shortened V by 6 bases and J by 4 bases, and 8 bases separated the two germline ends. The CDR3 DNA reads TGTGCCTGTGGAGGGCCAGATACGCAGTATTTT. Residues: CACGGPDTQYF.

V is TRBV19 and J is TRBJ2-5, with D unclear. Germline lookup yields CDR1 LNHDA and CDR2 SQIVND (reference sequence). The CDR3 consists of 12 residues. V lost 9 bases and J 1 base, leaving 9 bases between the germline ends. The CDR3 nucleotides read TGTGCCAGCAACGGACCCCAAGAGACCCAGTACTTC. Its translation: CASNGPQETQYF.

V and J are TRBV7-2 and TRBJ2-7; 8 bases align to TRBD1. Germline V lookup: CDR1 SGHTA, CDR2 FQGNSA. With 1 base clipped from V and 1 base from J, the junction kept 3 bases outside the gene matches. The CDR3 contains 15 residues. This chain's CDR3 is CASSLGTGWSYEQYF. The CDR3 DNA reads TGTGCCAGCAGCTTAGGGACAGGGTGGTCCTACGAGCAGTACTTC.

This chain connects TRBV29-1 to TRBJ2-2; either TRBD1 or TRBD2 may fit D (5 bases each). Trimming took 2 bases from V and 5 from J, leaving 12 bases between them. Germline CDR1 SQVTM, CDR2 ANQGSEA. The CDR3 spans 14 residues. This CDR3 is CSVEWGMGTGELFF. CDR3 bases: TGCAGCGTTGAATGGGGGATGGGAACCGGGGAGCTGTTTTTT.

This chain joins TRBV6-2 or TRBV6-3 and TRBJ1-6, with 8 positions matching TRBD1. J lost 6 bases, V lost 7 bases, and 8 bases had no gene match. The CDR3 has 15 amino acids. Germline-derived CDR1 and CDR2 are MNHEY and SVGEGT. The DNA for the CDR3 is TGTGCCAGCATGAAACAGGGGGTGATTAATTCACCCCTCCACTTT. Translating gives CASMKQGVINSPLHF.

This chain uses TRBV5-6 with TRBJ2-5; D unclear. The germline V and J ends were trimmed by 4 bases and 5 bases, with 9 bases remaining between them. CDR1 and CDR2 (germline): SGHDT, YYEEEE. The CDR3 sequence is 12 residues long. The CDR3, as DNA: TGTGCCAGCAGCGCTGCTGGGGAGACCCAGTACTTC. This gives the protein CASSAAGETQYF. Drawing the rest from reference TRBV5-6 and TRBJ2-5, the complete variable domain is DAGVTQSPTHLIKTRGQQVTLRCSPKSGHDTVSWYQQALGQGPQFIFQYYEEEERQRGNFPDRFSGHQFPNYSSELNVNALLLGDSALYLCASSAAGETQYFGPGTRLLVL.

Only a few counts were recorded for this clonotype. V gene TRBV30 combines with J gene TRBJ1-5; possibly TRBD1 for D (6 bases). Per the germline V gene, CDR1 is GTSNPN and CDR2 is SVGIG (reference sequence). Trimming removed 0 bases from V and 0 bases from J, with 9 bases in between. The CDR3 sequence is 15 residues long. The CDR3 region has the DNA TGTGCCTGGAGTGTAGGGGGGTATAGCAATCAGCCCCAGCATTTT. Its translation is CAWSVGGYSNQPQHF.

This rearrangement joins TRBV20-1 to TRBJ1-3; no definite D call. The CDR3 covers 15 residues. The germline CDR1 and CDR2 sequences are DFQATT and SNEGSKA (reference sequence). Trimming stripped 3 bases from V and 0 bases from J, with 12 bases between. CDR3 in amino acids: CSARYREYSGNTIYF. CDR3 DNA: TGCAGTGCTAGGTATCGAGAGTACTCTGGAAACACCATATATTTT.